A single sample is the source of the 5 T cell receptor beta chains below, sequenced in a study of T cell repertoires in cytomegalovirus infection (dated by TCRdb to the late 2010s). Sequenced using an Illumina HiSeq 1500. TCRdb cleaned the public reads at Q25 with fastp, built clones with MiXCR and kept in-frame beta chains. Rows matching on CDR3 protein sequence are summarized as one entry with the most common DNA and genes. Here the sample has about 69,000 distinct CDR3 sequences; around 28% occur a single time. 50% to 65% of the sample is held by the ten biggest clonotypes. Taken with the paper, the label for treatment or condition translates to: in vitro stimulation with specific CMV peptide epitopes to enrich CMV-specific T cells. Antigens for these TCRs are unknown. The sample consisted of CD8+ T cells from cultured PBMCs, taken from culture after CMV antigen stimulation. The receptor set was obtained from a human donor in good health (CMV status not recorded). Some clones in this sample may be carry-over from other donors' samples.

V is TRBV20-1 and J is TRBJ1-2; D is undetermined. The CDR3 runs 14 residues. The V gene lost 0 bases and the J gene lost 8 bases, with 16 bases spanning the gap. Germline CDR1 DFQATT, CDR2 SNEGSKA (reference sequence). CDR3 sequence (DNA): TGCAGTGCTAGAGATTCCCGTATTCCTGAGGGCTACACCTTC. Amino acids: CSARDSRIPEGYTF.

The chain employs TRBV24-1 and TRBJ2-1; 12 nucleotides match TRBD2. This CDR3 comprises 15 residues. V lost 3 bases to trimming and J lost 12 bases; unmatched junction nucleotides: 8. CDR1 KGHDR and CDR2 SFDVKD come from the germline V gene. CDR3 DNA sequence: TGTGCCACCAGTGATCTAGCGGGAGGGCCGGTAGGGCAGTTCTTC. It translates to CATSDLAGGPVGQFF.

This chain uses TRBV20-1 with TRBJ2-1, with D unresolved. V was shortened by 3 bases and J by 9 bases, with 6 bases between the two germline ends. Per the germline V gene, CDR1 is DFQATT and CDR2 is SNEGSKA (reference sequence). The CDR3 has 10 amino acids. Written as DNA, the CDR3 is TGCAGTGCTAGGGCCCTTGAGCAGTTCTTC. Its translation is CSARALEQFF.

The gene calls are TRBV19 and TRBJ1-5; 7 bases map to TRBD1. The CDR3 extends over 16 amino acids. The J segment lost 3 bases and the V segment lost 5 bases, leaving 10 bases of the junction unmatched. From germline, CDR1 is LNHDA and CDR2 SQIVND (reference sequence). The CDR3 DNA sequence: TGTGCCAGTAGTCCCATATTTACAGGGGTCAATCAGCCCCAGCATTTT. Protein sequence: CASSPIFTGVNQPQHF.

This clonotype has more than one count but fewer than ten. This rearrangement joins TRBV4-3 to TRBJ2-7; no reliable D call. V lost 1 base and J lost 6, with 10 bases in between. CDR3 length equals 13 residues. CDR1 is LGHNA and CDR2 is YSLEER in the germline V gene. The DNA for the CDR3 is TGCGCCAGCAGCCAAGTGACGAACAGCGAGCAGTACTTC. Translation gives CASSQVTNSEQYF.